The 16 T cell receptor beta chains below were found in one sample sequenced in a study of cytomegalovirus exposure and HLA in healthy donors. Amplification used 60 Vbeta primers and 13 Jbeta primers. Using immunoSEQ multiplex PCR, the repertoire was profiled, and TCRdb retains in-frame clones only, with some absent. In the table there are fewer than 150,000 clones, 70% to 85% of which are singletons. The sequenced sample consisted of PBMCs. The receptors were sampled from a human donor in good health.

The chain joins TRBV18 to TRBJ2-1; 14 nucleotides match TRBD2. The CDR3 consists of 18 residues. Germline V gene sequence: CDR1 KGHSH, CDR2 LQKENI. V lost 3 bases, J lost 7 bases, and 11 bases stayed unmatched. This CDR3 is CASSPDGTSGRGWNEQFF. CDR3 sequence (DNA): TGTGCCAGCTCACCTGATGGGACTAGCGGGAGAGGGTGGAATGAGCAGTTCTTC.

V and J are TRBV5-4 and TRBJ1-5; D remains unclear. The CDR3 contains 14 residues. CDR1 is SGHNT, CDR2 YYREEE, per germline (reference sequence). V lost 1 base and J lost 1, with 6 bases in between. Written as DNA, the CDR3 is TGTGCCAGCAGCTTGACAGTGAGCAATCAGCCCCAGCATTTT. This encodes CASSLTVSNQPQHF.

This clone was seen only once. V usage is TRBV28 and J usage is TRBJ1-2; 7 bases line up with TRBD1. V trimming: 3 bases; J trimming: 6 bases; junction bases outside the gene matches: 4. Germline CDR1 and CDR2: MDHEN and SYDVKM. The CDR3 extends over 13 amino acids. The CDR3 protein is CASSFRQGHGYTF. CDR3 DNA: TGTGCCAGCAGTTTTCGACAGGGCCATGGCTACACCTTC.

As for this clone: The CDR3 carries no conserved terminal phenylalanine or tryptophan, so it likely arises from a read error. The CDR3 DNA is TGTGCCAGCAGCTTACAACAGGGAGTCGACACTGAAGCTTTCCTT. Translating it yields CASSLQQGVDTEAFL. The rearrangement joins TRBV7-6 to TRBJ1-1, with D perhaps matching TRBD1 (6 bases). Trimming pared 2 bases from V and 3 bases from J, leaving 13 bases between. Germline V lookup: CDR1 SGHVS, CDR2 FNYEAQ. CDR3 length equals 15 residues.

This chain connects TRBV6-4 to TRBJ2-6; no clear D. CDR3 length equals 14 residues. Germline V gives CDR1 MRHNA, CDR2 SNTAGT. V was shortened by 7 bases and J by 0 bases, with 7 bases between the two germline ends. The CDR3, as DNA: TGTGCCAGCAACTCGAGCTCTGGGGCCAACGTCCTGACTTTC. Amino acids: CASNSSSGANVLTF.

The chain is built from TRBV4-1 and TRBJ2-7, with TRBD1 matching over 8 bases. This CDR3 has 16 residues. In germline, CDR1 is MGHRA, CDR2 YSYEKL. Trimming at V came to 1 base and at J to 3 bases, leaving 8 bases not matched to a gene. The CDR3 DNA sequence: TGCGCCAGCAGCCAAGCCGGACAGGGCCAGCTCTACGAGCAGTACTTC. Its protein is CASSQAGQGQLYEQYF.

This chain links TRBV27 with TRBJ1-1; perhaps TRBD1 as D (6 bases). The CDR3 is 12 residues long. V lost 5 bases, J lost 6 bases, and 10 bases lay in between. Germline V gene lookup returns CDR1 MNHEY and CDR2 SMNVEV (reference sequence). In DNA, the CDR3 is TGTGCCAGCAGTCTCAGGGGCTCTGAAGCTTTCTTT. Amino acid sequence: CASSLRGSEAFF.

The table lists this clone with a count of one. The J gene is TRBJ2-1, the V gene TRBV5-1; 14 positions agree with TRBD2. Germline values: CDR1 SGHRS, CDR2 YFSETQ. Losses at the gene ends were 4 bases for V and 9 bases for J; bases not matched to a gene: 6. The CDR3 covers 15 residues. CDR3 amino acids: CASSGGLAGEGEQFF. The DNA for the CDR3 is TGCGCCAGCAGCGGGGGACTAGCGGGAGAGGGTGAGCAGTTCTTC.

This chain connects TRBV29-1 to TRBJ2-2; weak D call: TRBD1 (6 bases). Looked up from germline, CDR1 is SQVTM and CDR2 is ANQGSEA. This CDR3 comprises 15 residues. Trimming left V 7 bases short and J 0 bases short, with 15 bases between. The DNA of the CDR3 is TGCAGCGCCGAGGCCAGGGGCCCGAACACCGGGGAGCTGTTTTTT. Its translation is CSAEARGPNTGELFF.

The gene calls are TRBV27 and TRBJ2-2, with TRBD1 identical over 12 bases. Per germline, CDR1 MNHEY and CDR2 SMNVEV (reference sequence). V was clipped by 2 bases and J by 7 bases; unmatched bases: 5. The CDR3 runs to 16 residues. CDR3 sequence (DNA): TGTGCCAGCAGTTTAGGGGGACAGGGGGCCAACGGGGAGCTGTTTTTT. Its translation: CASSLGGQGANGELFF.

The V gene is TRBV11-3, the J gene TRBJ2-1; maybe TRBD1 (6 bases). This CDR3 comprises 14 residues. The germline V and J ends were trimmed by 4 bases and 5 bases, with 12 bases remaining between them. The germline gives CDR1 SGHNT, CDR2 YENEEA. In nucleotides, the CDR3 is TGTGCCAGCAGCTACGGACAGCCTAACAATGAGCAGTTCTTC. As protein: CASSYGQPNNEQFF.

V gene TRBV6-6 combines with J gene TRBJ2-7; 11 nucleotides line up with TRBD1. The CDR3 consists of 15 residues. Per germline, CDR1 MNHNY and CDR2 SVGAGI (reference sequence). Losses at the gene ends were 1 base for V and 7 bases for J; bases not matched to a gene: 6. The CDR3 spells CASSYLGQGAGEQYF. CDR3 nucleotides: TGTGCCAGCAGTTACTTAGGACAGGGGGCCGGGGAGCAGTACTTC.

The genes are TRBV9 and TRBJ2-1; D is unclear. This CDR3 comprises 12 residues. Trimming removed 0 bases at V and 5 bases at J, with 3 bases between. CDR1 is SGDLS and CDR2 is YYNGEE in the germline V gene. The CDR3 DNA follows: TGTGCCAGCAGCGTAGGAGACAATGAGCAGTTCTTC. It yields the protein CASSVGDNEQFF.

The chain has TRBV18 and TRBJ2-7, with TRBD1 as a possible D gene (6 bases). This CDR3 is 14 amino acids long. Trimming shortened V by 6 bases and J by 4 bases, and 16 bases separated the two germline ends. CDR1 and CDR2 from the germline V gene are KGHSH and LQKENI. The CDR3 region is CASSPGQTPYEQYF. For the CDR3, the DNA is TGTGCCAGCTCGCCGGGACAAACTCCTTACGAGCAGTACTTC.

The chain employs TRBV2 and TRBJ2-5, with 9 bases matching TRBD1. The tail of the sequence fits TRBJ2-7 better, so the J call may be wrong. Germline CDR1 SNHLY, CDR2 FYNNEI. CDR3 length: 15 amino acids. DNA for the CDR3: TGTGCCAGCAGACGGCCGGGACAGGGTGCCTACGAGCAGTACTTC. Translated: CASRRPGQGAYEQYF.

The CDR3 reads CASRRQGSSYNEQFF. CDR3 coding DNA: TGTGCCAGCAGACGACAGGGGAGCTCCTACAATGAGCAGTTCTTC. The rearrangement links TRBV2 to TRBJ2-1; 8 bases fit TRBD1. In germline, CDR1 is SNHLY, CDR2 FYNNEI. V gave up 6 bases and J gave up 0 bases; unmatched junction bases: 4. The length of the CDR3 is 15 residues.